What follows are 13 T cell receptor beta chains derived from one specimen sequenced in a study of blood T cell repertoires in COVID-19. Clones were sequenced by immunoSEQ multiplex PCR, and TCRdb holds only the in-frame ones, with some missing. The sample records a few hundred thousand clones, 70% to 90% being singletons. The sample comprised PBMCs or T cells enriched from blood (not recorded which). The receptors stem from a young woman who had recovered from COVID-19.

The genes are TRBV9 and TRBJ2-3; D is perhaps TRBD1 (5 bases). This CDR3 contains 14 residues. Germline V gives CDR1 SGDLS, CDR2 YYNGEE. Trimming removed 0 bases from V and 4 bases from J, with 9 bases in between. This CDR3 is CASSVGGFPDTQYF. CDR3 coding DNA: TGTGCCAGCAGCGTAGGGGGCTTTCCAGATACGCAGTATTTT.

The chain links TRBV28 to TRBJ2-7; D is possibly TRBD2 (5 bases). Germline V lookup: CDR1 MDHEN, CDR2 SYDVKM. V was shortened by 2 bases and J by 6 bases, with 11 bases between the two germline ends. This CDR3 has 13 residues. CDR3 DNA sequence: TGTGCCAGCAGTTTAGGACTCCATATCGAGCAGTACTTC. Its protein product is CASSLGLHIEQYF. Full variable domain (rest looked up from reference TRBV28 and TRBJ2-7): DVKVTQSSRYLVKRTGEKVFLECVQDMDHENMFWYRQDPGLGLRLIYFSYDVKMKEKGDIPEGYSVSREKKERFSLILESASTNQTSMYLCASSLGLHIEQYFGPGTRLTVT.

This chain connects TRBV7-2 to TRBJ2-1; 16 positions agree with TRBD2. The J segment lost 11 bases and the V segment lost 4 bases, leaving 5 bases of the junction unmatched. The germline gives CDR1 SGHTA, CDR2 FQGNSA. This CDR3 spans 15 amino acids. CDR3: CASSSGLAGGPQQFF. CDR3 DNA sequence: TGTGCCAGCAGCTCGGGACTAGCGGGGGGGCCCCAGCAGTTCTTC.

This chain joins TRBV23-1 and TRBJ1-1, with TRBD1 matching 7 bases. TRBV23-1 is reported as an ORF; its role is uncertain. Trimming took 7 bases from V and 5 from J; bases not matched to a gene: 7. This CDR3 has 13 amino acids. This CDR3 is CASTRQGRTEAFF. Written as DNA, the CDR3 is TGCGCCAGCACCCGACAGGGCCGGACTGAAGCTTTCTTT.

This chain links TRBV6-5 with TRBJ1-5, with unresolved D. Germline V lookup: CDR1 MNHEY, CDR2 SVGAGI. V lost 2 bases, J lost 6 bases, and 11 bases lay in between. The CDR3 length is 14 residues. DNA for the CDR3: TGTGCCAGCAGTTACACGAGTGTCACTCAGCCCCAGCATTTT. It codes for CASSYTSVTQPQHF.

This chain uses TRBV9 with TRBJ1-3; 10 bases agree with TRBD1. The V segment lost 5 bases and the J segment 7 bases; nucleotides outside the gene matches: 3. Germline V lookup: CDR1 SGDLS, CDR2 YYNGEE. This CDR3 is built from 13 residues. The CDR3 nucleotides are TGTGCCAGCAGGGGGACAGGGGTTAACACCATATATTTT. Amino acids: CASRGTGVNTIYF.

There are a few counts of this clone. The CDR3 nucleotides read TGTGCCAGCCGACGGGGGGCTAACTATGGCTACACCTTC. Translating it yields CASRRGANYGYTF. This rearrangement joins TRBV28 to TRBJ1-2; D perhaps matches TRBD1 (5 bases). CDR3 length: 13 amino acids. Deletions cut 8 bases from V and 0 bases from J, with 10 bases between. Germline V CDR1 and CDR2: MDHEN, SYDVKM.

This chain links TRBV7-9 with TRBJ2-7, with TRBD1 matching over 10 bases. CDR3 length: 15 residues. Trimming at V came to 6 bases and at J to 5 bases, leaving 10 bases not matched to a gene. CDR1 SEHNR and CDR2 FQNEAQ come from the germline V gene (reference sequence). In nucleotides, the CDR3 is TGTGCCAGCAGACCTCCGGGACAGGGGAACCACGAGCAGTACTTC. Its protein is CASRPPGQGNHEQYF.

The J gene is TRBJ2-5, the V gene TRBV30; 9 nucleotides agree with TRBD2. This CDR3 region has 14 residues. The V gene's germline CDR1 is GTSNPN and CDR2 SVGIG (reference sequence). Trimming removed 3 bases from V and 5 bases from J; junction bases left unmatched: 7. CDR3 sequence: CAWSAGGPRETQYF. The DNA for the CDR3 is TGTGCCTGGAGCGCGGGGGGGCCGCGTGAGACCCAGTACTTC.

V gene TRBV2 combines with J gene TRBJ2-5; D perhaps matches TRBD2 (6 bases). CDR1 SNHLY and CDR2 FYNNEI come from the germline V gene. Deletions cut 4 bases from V and 4 bases from J, with 16 bases between. This CDR3 has 15 residues. CDR3 DNA: TGTGCCAGCAGTGGGGGGGACCCCCTTATAGAGACCCAGTACTTC. Encoded protein: CASSGGDPLIETQYF.

This chain connects TRBV10-1 to TRBJ1-1; 7 nucleotides align to TRBD1. The V segment lost 4 bases and the J segment 1 base; nucleotides outside the gene matches: 9. The CDR3 consists of 16 residues. CDR1 and CDR2 (germline): WNHNN, SYGVQD (reference sequence). For the CDR3, the DNA is TGCGCCAGCAGTGTTTCCCGGGACAGAGGGAACACTGAAGCTTTCTTT. Amino acids: CASSVSRDRGNTEAFF.

This clone was seen a single time. CDR3 nucleotides: TGTGCCAGCAGCCCGGACATTAAATCCAACCAGCCCCAGCATTTT. This sequence encodes CASSPDIKSNQPQHF. The chain joins TRBV3-1 (or the pseudogene TRBV3-2) to TRBJ1-5; a weak D match, TRBD1 (5 bases). Germline V gives CDR1 LGHDT, CDR2 YNNKEL (reference sequence). V lost 4 bases and J 7 bases, leaving 17 bases between the germline ends. The CDR3 is made up of 15 amino acids.

This clone has just a few counts. The rearrangement uses TRBV25-1 and TRBJ1-2; 10 bases agree with TRBD1. V was pared by 5 bases and J by 4 bases, with 1 base of the junction left unmatched. This CDR3 is 13 amino acids long. CDR1 is MGHDK, CDR2 SYGVNS, per germline. CDR3 DNA: TGTGCCAGCAGTAGGACAGGGGGCTATGGCTACACCTTC. Residues: CASSRTGGYGYTF.